A selection of T cell receptor beta chains follows, all from one sample in a study of OX40 agonist ivuxolimab in advanced cancers. The data were produced by immunoSEQ multiplex PCR, yet TCRdb's version contains in-frame clones alone and is incomplete. The table includes about 70,000 clones, around nine tenths detected once. The sequenced sample was CD4+ or CD8+ T cells sorted from blood, obtained in a trial of the OX40 agonist ivuxolimab. These receptors originate from an adult with an advanced solid tumor such as melanoma, head and neck, liver or kidney cancer. Both conserved end residues are part of each CDR3. Fields, in order: D gene, V gene, J gene, CDR3 protein. The D gene is left open where the match is weak.

>TRBD1|TRBV5-8|TRBJ1-1
CASRLTGGNTEAFF
>.|TRBV5-1|TRBJ1-4
CASRPGTADEKLFF
>.|TRBV5-1|TRBJ1-2
CASSLRGRDYGYTF
>.|TRBV11-2|TRBJ2-7
CASSPISGLYEQYF
>.|TRBV5-6|TRBJ2-1
CASSRPTYEQFF
>.|TRBV18|TRBJ1-1
CASSPRTENTEAFF
>.|TRBV28|TRBJ1-4
CASSLQGASTNEKLFF
>.|TRBV19|TRBJ1-5
CASSSDSQSPQHF
>.|TRBV10-3|TRBJ2-7
CAISEGTFYEQYF
>.|TRBV29-1|TRBJ2-3
CSVGAGTTTDTQYF
>TRBD1|TRBV30|TRBJ2-7
CAWSVQGQGIAYEQYF
>.|TRBV6-6|TRBJ2-2
CASSYWPGGSGGELFF
>TRBD2|TRBV27|TRBJ2-3
CASSLSGAGGAISTDTQYF
>TRBD2|TRBV9|TRBJ2-1
CASSVVASGRAEQFF
>TRBD1|TRBV9|TRBJ1-2
CASSGGQGATRGYTF
>TRBD1|TRBV5-1|TRBJ2-3
CASSLGQGTTDTQYF
>.|TRBV5-4|TRBJ2-4
CASSHHTTQNIQYF
>.|TRBV6-1|TRBJ2-1
CASSEGPRGGLRNEQFF
>.|TRBV7-9|TRBJ2-7
CASSLLQGYTYEQYF
>.|TRBV2|TRBJ1-2
CASSVQANYGYTF
>TRBD1|TRBV6-6|TRBJ1-2
CASSRDSTNYGYTF
>.|TRBV21-1|TRBJ1-5
CASSKVGTGAWKPQHF
>.|TRBV7-9|TRBJ2-1
CASSLAGSEQFF
>TRBD2|TRBV7-2|TRBJ2-5
CASTRQASGRETQYF
>.|TRBV6-6|TRBJ1-6
CASSPQDSPLHF
>.|TRBV19|TRBJ2-3
CASSIESDTQYF
>TRBD2|TRBV7-3|TRBJ2-7
CASSLPPPCGRAAYEQYF
>.|TRBV28|TRBJ1-4
CASSLANGEKLFF
>.|TRBV6-5|TRBJ2-7
CASSEMGAYEQYF
>.|TRBV4-3|TRBJ1-1
CASSQVPDSSEAFF
>TRBD1|TRBV6-5|TRBJ2-7
CASSYRGQGGYEQYF
>TRBD1|TRBV9|TRBJ2-3
CASSVAGTGGDTQYF
>.|TRBV7-3|TRBJ2-7
CASSLGLVSEQYF
>.|TRBV30|TRBJ2-2
CAWNPQGSGELFF
>.|TRBV28|TRBJ1-2
CASSPSDRLGGYTF
>TRBD1|TRBV6-1|TRBJ2-7
CASSGQGPYEQYF
>.|TRBV29-1|TRBJ2-2
CSVGDSTGELFF
>.|TRBV6-5|TRBJ1-4
CASSYPAFNEKLFF
>.|TRBV7-2|TRBJ1-1
CASSLVGPNTEAFF
>TRBD1|TRBV27|TRBJ2-1
CASSRGQARREQFF
>TRBD2|TRBV5-1|TRBJ2-7
CASSLGGGSSYEQYF
>TRBD1|TRBV11-3|TRBJ2-7
CASSLVGGLDRGQGHYYF
>TRBD2|TRBV9|TRBJ2-5
CASSVGGTTQETQYF
>.|TRBV5-4|TRBJ2-5
CASSTGDNQETQYF
>TRBD2|TRBV2|TRBJ2-3
CASRSAGARSDTQYF
>.|TRBV7-9|TRBJ1-2
CATDTAEVPNYGYTF
>TRBD1|TRBV4-3|TRBJ1-6
CASSQEKGQPLHF
>.|TRBV5-5|TRBJ2-3
CASSSKDLANFWGSTDTQYF
>.|TRBV6-9|TRBJ1-5
CASSYSYGNQPQHF
>TRBD1|TRBV6-6|TRBJ2-7
CASTDPGTGVYEQYF
>.|TRBV7-9|TRBJ2-3
CASSLMVGGPQYF
>TRBD1|TRBV27|TRBJ1-1
CASSRGWDRNTEAFF
>TRBD1|TRBV7-2|TRBJ1-1
CASSLDPGQVPNEAFF
>.|TRBV29-1|TRBJ2-7
CSVLGTYPYEQYF
>.|TRBV5-1|TRBJ1-5
CASSLGDHQGGQPQHF